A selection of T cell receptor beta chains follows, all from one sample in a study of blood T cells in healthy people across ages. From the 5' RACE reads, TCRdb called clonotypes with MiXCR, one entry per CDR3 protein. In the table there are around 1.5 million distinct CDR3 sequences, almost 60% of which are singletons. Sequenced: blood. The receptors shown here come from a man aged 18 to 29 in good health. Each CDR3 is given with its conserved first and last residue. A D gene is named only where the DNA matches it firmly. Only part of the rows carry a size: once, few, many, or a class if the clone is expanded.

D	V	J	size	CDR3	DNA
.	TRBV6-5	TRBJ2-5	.	CASSYSPGAQETQYF	TGTGCCAGCAGTTACTCCCCGGGCGCCCAAGAGACCCAGTACTTC
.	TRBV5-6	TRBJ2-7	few	CASSLAGSFSYEQYF	TGTGCCAGCAGCTTGGCAGGGTCCTTTTCCTACGAGCAGTACTTC
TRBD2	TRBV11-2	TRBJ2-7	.	CASSPPAGANHEQYF	TGTGCCAGCAGCCCTCCAGCGGGAGCGAACCACGAGCAGTACTTC
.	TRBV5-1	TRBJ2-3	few	CASSVIGDTQYF	TGTGCCAGCAGCGTGATTGGGGATACGCAGTATTTT
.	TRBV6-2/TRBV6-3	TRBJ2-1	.	CASSYSRPIEQFF	TGTGCCAGCAGTTACTCGAGACCCATTGAGCAGTTCTTC
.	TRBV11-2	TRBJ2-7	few	CASSVDPGSYEQYF	TGTGCCAGCAGCGTAGATCCGGGGTCCTACGAGCAGTACTTC
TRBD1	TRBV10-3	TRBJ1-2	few	CAISESRDRESYTF	TGTGCCATCAGTGAGTCGAGGGACAGGGAAAGCTACACCTTC
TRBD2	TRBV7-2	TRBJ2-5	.	CASRSGLAERETQYF	TGTGCCAGCAGGTCAGGTCTAGCGGAGAGGGAGACCCAGTACTTC
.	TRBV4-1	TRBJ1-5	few	CASSQMVAGGNQPQHF	TGCGCCAGCAGCCAAATGGTGGCGGGGGGCAATCAGCCCCAGCATTTT
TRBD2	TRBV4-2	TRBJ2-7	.	CASSQEILAGDLGYEQYF	TGTGCCAGCAGCCAAGAAATTCTAGCGGGAGATCTAGGCTACGAGCAGTACTTC
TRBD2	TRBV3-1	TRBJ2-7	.	CASSFGTSGGTQQYF	TGTGCCAGCAGCTTCGGGACTAGCGGGGGTACGCAGCAGTACTTC
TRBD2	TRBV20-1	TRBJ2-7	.	CSARDQETSWPYEQYF	TGCAGTGCTAGAGATCAAGAGACTAGCTGGCCCTACGAGCAGTACTTC
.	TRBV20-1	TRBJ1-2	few	CSAPHPGHGIDGYTF	TGCAGTGCCCCTCACCCGGGACACGGAATAGATGGCTACACCTTC
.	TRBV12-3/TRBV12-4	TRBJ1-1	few	CASSYERGPTFF	TGTGCCAGCAGTTACGAGCGGGGGCCGACTTTCTTT